The next 17 T cell receptor beta chains were all read from a single sample in a study of PD-1 blockade in classical Hodgkin lymphoma. All the patients suffered relapse after autologous stem cell transplantation, and brentuximab vedotin exposure differed. Method: immunoSEQ multiplex PCR; TCRdb's copy keeps in-frame clones and lacks some. The sample consists of roughly 15,000 clones, over 55% of them appearing once. This specimen was peripheral blood mononuclear cells (PBMCs), taken before the second cycle of nivolumab. The receptors originated from a human donor with classical Hodgkin lymphoma.

The chain couples TRBV19 to TRBJ1-2; D gene ambiguous. Germline assignment: CDR1 LNHDA and CDR2 SQIVND (reference sequence). V gave up 4 bases and J gave up 3 bases, with 18 bases separating them. This CDR3 contains 16 residues. The DNA of the CDR3 is TGTGCCAGTAGTACTCCTGACCTATTGTGGCACTATGGCTACACCTTC. This codes for CASSTPDLLWHYGYTF. Full variable domain (missing parts from reference TRBV19 and TRBJ1-2): DGGITQSPKYLFRKEGQNVTLSCEQNLNHDAMYWYRQDPGQGLRLIYYSQIVNDFQKGDIAEGYSVSREKKESFPLTVTSAQKNPTAFYLCASSTPDLLWHYGYTFGSGTRLTVV.

As concerns this clone: Its ends do not fully match the called genes, so a read error is possible. The J gene is TRBJ2-1, the V gene TRBV7-7; 9 positions agree with TRBD1. This CDR3 contains 15 residues. CDR1 SSHAT and CDR2 FNYEAQ come from the germline V gene (reference sequence). The CDR3 loop is CASSSNRDRVHEQFF. CDR3 DNA sequence: TGTGCTAGCAGCTCCAACCGGGACAGGGTGCATGAGCAGTTCTTC.

By sample fraction, this clone is medium-sized (0.01 to 0.1%). The chain joins TRBV4-1 to TRBJ2-2, with D perhaps matching TRBD2 (5 bases). This CDR3 contains 15 residues. Germline-derived CDR1 and CDR2 are MGHRA and YSYEKL. V lost 5 bases, J lost 6 bases, and 16 bases lay in between. CDR3 region: CASSTSMGSAGELFF. CDR3 nucleotide sequence: TGCGCCAGCAGCACTTCCATGGGGAGTGCCGGGGAGCTGTTTTTT.

The rearrangement uses TRBV28 and TRBJ2-6; D gene ambiguous. Germline V gives CDR1 MDHEN, CDR2 SYDVKM. Trimming removed 4 bases from V and 5 bases from J, with 21 bases in between. The length of the CDR3 is 18 residues. DNA of the CDR3: TGTGCCAGCAGTTCTCAAGATCCTTCACAAAGTCGGGCCAACGTCCTGACTTTC. This codes for CASSSQDPSQSRANVLTF.

The V call is TRBV5-1, the J call TRBJ1-4; D gene unclear. Germline V gene sequence: CDR1 SGHRS, CDR2 YFSETQ. The CDR3 length is 14 residues. Trimming shortened V by 6 bases and J by 0 bases, and 9 bases separated the two germline ends. CDR3 protein: CASTTAATNEKLFF. The CDR3 DNA is TGCGCCAGCACAACAGCGGCAACTAATGAAAAACTGTTTTTT.

The chain joins TRBV7-6 to TRBJ2-1; the D is unclear. The V and J ends lost 2 bases and 6 bases respectively, with 17 bases between them. The CDR3 spans 16 residues. Germline values: CDR1 SGHVS, CDR2 FNYEAQ. CDR3 nucleotide sequence: TGTGCCAGCAGCTTATGGCACTCAGACGGGTTCAATGAGCAGTTCTTC. Amino acid sequence: CASSLWHSDGFNEQFF.

This chain uses TRBV5-1 with TRBJ2-5; 8 bases agree with TRBD1. The better agreement between TRBJ2-7 and the DNA end casts doubt on the J call. There are 15 residues in the CDR3. Germline loops: CDR1 SGHRS, CDR2 YFSETQ. The DNA of the CDR3 is TGCGCCAGCAGCTGGACCGCTCAGGGGGCCAGCGAGCAGTACTTC. Translation gives CASSWTAQGASEQYF.

The chain employs TRBV11-3 and TRBJ2-7, with TRBD1 identical over 12 bases. This CDR3 is 15 amino acids long. V dropped 0 bases and J dropped 6; count of bases not matched to a gene: 3. The germline gives CDR1 SGHNT, CDR2 YENEEA. The chain's CDR3 is CASSLDGTGGREQYF. In DNA form, the CDR3 reads TGTGCCAGCAGCTTAGATGGGACAGGGGGCCGCGAGCAGTACTTC.

The chain joins TRBV5-1 to TRBJ2-7; D unclear. Looked up from germline, CDR1 is SGHRS and CDR2 is YFSETQ. With 3 bases removed from V and 0 bases from J, the gap between germline ends came to 10 bases. This CDR3 has 14 residues. The CDR3 loop is CASSSDPTSYEQYF. CDR3 nucleotide sequence: TGCGCCAGCAGCTCGGACCCCACCTCCTACGAGCAGTACTTC.

The chain joins TRBV4-1 to TRBJ2-1, with D tentatively TRBD1 (7 bases). Germline CDR1 is MGHRA and CDR2 is YSYEKL. Trimming left V 0 bases short and J 7 bases short, with 16 bases between. This CDR3 is built from 16 residues. The CDR3 nucleotides read TGCGCCAGCAGCCAAGATCCCAGGGGGGAGATGAATGAGCAGTTCTTC. Translation gives CASSQDPRGEMNEQFF.

This clone is medium-sized (0.01 to 0.1%) within its sample. V is TRBV9 and J is TRBJ2-1; D perhaps matches TRBD2 (5 bases). Per germline, CDR1 SGDLS and CDR2 YYNGEE. V was pared by 0 bases and J by 1 base, with 11 bases between. The CDR3 covers 16 residues. The CDR3: CASSVGGYGSYNEQFF. The CDR3 region has the DNA TGTGCCAGCAGCGTAGGAGGGTACGGTTCCTACAATGAGCAGTTCTTC.

Here the CDR3 reads CASSSPGPSTDTQYF. In nucleotides, the CDR3 is TGTGCCAGCAGCTCCCCCGGACCTAGCACAGATACGCAGTATTTT. The chain has TRBV5-6 and TRBJ2-3; no definite D call. V was cut by 3 bases and J by 0 bases, with 11 bases left in between. Germline lookup yields CDR1 SGHDT and CDR2 YYEEEE. CDR3 length: 15 amino acids.

The chain has TRBV4-1 and TRBJ1-1; no clear D gene. The CDR3 loop spans 14 amino acids. From germline, CDR1 is MGHRA and CDR2 YSYEKL. With 0 bases removed from V and 3 bases from J, the gap between germline ends came to 8 bases. The CDR3 region has the DNA TGCGCCAGCAGCCAAGATCGGGAGGACACTGAAGCTTTCTTT. Translated, it gives CASSQDREDTEAFF.

As for this clone: A far bigger clonotype differs at one base, so this is likely a read error. This chain connects TRBV4-2 to TRBJ1-1, with D possibly TRBD1 on 5 matching bases. CDR3 length: 15 residues. V lost 2 bases and J 0 bases, leaving 10 bases between the germline ends. Per germline, CDR1 LGHNA and CDR2 YNFKEQ. In DNA, the CDR3 is TGTGCCAGCAGCCAAAGGGGATATATGAACACTGAAGCTTTCTTT. This encodes CASSQRGYMNTEAFF.

CDR3 amino acids: CASSGQLDYGYTF. The CDR3 nucleotides are TGTGCCAGCAGTGGACAGCTTGACTATGGCTACACCTTC. The V and J genes are TRBV2 and TRBJ1-2; TRBD1 is a possible D gene (5 bases). Germline loops: CDR1 SNHLY, CDR2 FYNNEI. This CDR3 has 13 residues. V shed 4 bases and J shed 3 bases, with 9 bases lying between them.

V usage is TRBV11-2 and J usage is TRBJ2-1, with D possibly being TRBD1 (6 bases). V gave up 1 base and J gave up 2 bases, with 18 bases separating them. Per the germline V gene, CDR1 is SGHAT and CDR2 is FQNNGV. The CDR3 totals 18 residues. The CDR3 here is CASSLGGKGQRPYNEQFF. The CDR3 DNA is TGTGCCAGCAGCTTAGGCGGAAAAGGACAGAGACCCTACAATGAGCAGTTCTTC.

Here the CDR3 reads CASSTGQDRNEQYF. For the CDR3, the DNA is TGTGCCAGCAGCACGGGACAGGATCGAAACGAGCAGTACTTC. V usage is TRBV6-1 and J usage is TRBJ2-7, with 8 bases fitting TRBD1. CDR3 length: 14 amino acids. Losses at the gene ends were 6 bases for V and 5 bases for J; bases not matched to a gene: 9. CDR1 and CDR2 from the germline V gene are MNHNS and SASEGT.